These T cell receptor beta chains were read from a single sample in a study of blood T cell repertoires in COVID-19. Sequencing used immunoSEQ multiplex PCR; TCRdb keeps in-frame clones, though not all of them. Of tens of thousands of clones listed, around 90% are singletons. The sequenced sample was peripheral blood. Source of these receptors: a human donor with active COVID-19. The donor label of this sample is uncertain. Both conserved end residues are part of each CDR3. A D gene is named only where the DNA matches it firmly. The size of a clone is reported for some rows only, either as once, few or many, or as a class for expanded clones.

V	J	size	D	DNA	CDR3
TRBV28	TRBJ1-1	.	.	TGTGCCAGCAGTCTCCGACAGTACACTGAAGCTTTCTTT	CASSLRQYTEAFF
TRBV5-1	TRBJ2-7	.	.	TGCGCCAGCAGCTTGGAGCCAAACTACGAGCAGTACTTC	CASSLEPNYEQYF
TRBV6-5	TRBJ2-7	once	.	TGTGCCAGCAGCCGCGGGGGCAGACTATCCTACGAGCAGTACTTC	CASSRGGRLSYEQYF
TRBV10-1	TRBJ2-5	.	.	TGCGCCAGCTCCCAGGATGGATCCGGGACCCAGTACTTC	CASSQDGSGTQYF
TRBV5-1	TRBJ2-3	.	TRBD1	TGCGCCAGCAGCTTTGACCCCGGACAGGTCCGAGAGTATACGCAGTATTTT	CASSFDPGQVREYTQYF
TRBV30	TRBJ2-7	few	TRBD1	TGTGCCTGGAGTGTGTCTCGGACAGGGACCTACGAGCAGTACTTC	CAWSVSRTGTYEQYF
TRBV2	TRBJ2-5	.	TRBD2	TGTGCCAGCAGTGAAGGGGGGGGGACCCAGTACTTC	CASSEGGGTQYF
TRBV11-1	TRBJ1-2	.	TRBD1	TGTGCCAGCAGCTCGTCTCAGACAGGGGGCGTCTATGGCTACACCTTC	CASSSSQTGGVYGYTF
TRBV3-1/TRBV3-2	TRBJ1-1	.	TRBD1	TGTGCCAGCAGCCAAGGCAAGGGGGCCGCTGAAGCTTTCTTT	CASSQGKGAAEAFF
TRBV24-1	TRBJ2-5	.	.	TGTGCCACCGGTTTGGATGGTCCGAGGCAAGAGACCCAGTACTTC	CATGLDGPRQETQYF
TRBV25-1	TRBJ1-2	.	.	TGTGCCAGCAGGGGGTGGACTGGAGGGCAAGGGGACCCTGGCTACACCTTC	CASRGWTGGQGDPGYTF
TRBV6-6	TRBJ1-2	few	TRBD1	TGTGCCAGCAGTTACTCCGAGACAGGGTATGGCTACACCTTC	CASSYSETGYGYTF
TRBV3-1/TRBV3-2	TRBJ1-1	.	TRBD1	TGTGCCAGCAGCCTGACAGGGGGAAGAGGTGCTGAAGCTTTCTTT	CASSLTGGRGAEAFF
TRBV11-2	TRBJ1-1	few	.	TGTGCCAGCAGCTTAGATCTGGCGGAAGAAGCTTTCTTT	CASSLDLAEEAFF
TRBV11-3	TRBJ1-1	.	.	TGTGCCAGCAGCTTAGTGTCCACGAACGGAGCTTTCTTT	CASSLVSTNGAFF
TRBV24-1	TRBJ2-2	.	TRBD1	TGTGCCACCAGTGATTTGGACAGGGACACCGGGGAGCTGTTTTTT	CATSDLDRDTGELFF
TRBV6-4	TRBJ1-6	.	TRBD1	TGTGCCAGCAGTCAGGACAGGGAGGATTCACCCCTCCACTTT	CASSQDREDSPLHF
TRBV2	TRBJ1-6	.	.	TGTGCCAGCAAACCAGGGTCTGGGGATAATTCACCCCTCCACTTT	CASKPGSGDNSPLHF
TRBV5-1	TRBJ2-1	.	TRBD2	TGCGCCAGCAGCCAGGGACTAGCGGGAGGGTTGTTCTTC	CASSQGLAGGLFF
TRBV10-3	TRBJ1-2	.	TRBD1	TGTGCCATCAGTGAGAGGACAGGGGGGGAACTCTATGGCTACACCTTC	CAISERTGGELYGYTF
TRBV10-3	TRBJ2-3	.	TRBD2	TGTGCCATCAGCCCGACTAGCGGGGGAACAGATACGCAGTATTTT	CAISPTSGGTDTQYF
TRBV28	TRBJ2-2	.	.	TGTGCCAGCAGGCGGACAGCGCCGAACACCGGGGAGCTGTTTTTT	CASRRTAPNTGELFF
TRBV9	TRBJ1-4	once	.	TGTGCCAGCAGCGCAACAGGGAGAGCTAATGAAAAACTGTTTTTT	CASSATGRANEKLFF
TRBV4-1	TRBJ2-7	once	.	TGCGCCAGCAGCCAAGATATCAACTCGCCCTACGAGCAGTACTTC	CASSQDINSPYEQYF
TRBV7-2	TRBJ1-5	.	TRBD1	TGTGCCAGCAGCCCCGGACAGGATCATCAGCCCCAGCATTTT	CASSPGQDHQPQHF
TRBV29-1	TRBJ1-1	.	.	TGCAGCGTCGCCAGACAGAACACTGAAGCTTTCTTT	CSVARQNTEAFF
TRBV7-3	TRBJ2-3	.	.	TGTGCCAGCAGCTTAGCGGATAGCACAGATACGCAGTATTTT	CASSLADSTDTQYF
TRBV28	TRBJ2-3	.	.	TGTGCCAGCAGCCTCCTTACCCTAACAGATACGCAGTATTTT	CASSLLTLTDTQYF
TRBV30	TRBJ1-1	.	.	TGTGCCTGGAGTCAAAAAAACACTGAAGCTTTCTTT	CAWSQKNTEAFF
TRBV15	TRBJ1-5	.	TRBD1	TGTGCCACCAGCAGAGGGGACAGGGGTAGGCATCAGCCCCAGCATTTT	CATSRGDRGRHQPQHF
TRBV7-2	TRBJ2-1	.	.	TGTGCCAGCAGACCTGACAGGAGCTCCTACAATGAGCAGTTCTTC	CASRPDRSSYNEQFF
TRBV4-1	TRBJ1-3	once	TRBD1	TGCGCCAGCAGCCAGGCCGGGACAGGGGCTGGAAACACCATATATTTT	CASSQAGTGAGNTIYF
TRBV3-1/TRBV3-2	TRBJ2-1	.	TRBD2	TGTGCCAGCAGCCACGGACTAGCGGGGCTGTTTAATGAGCAGTTCTTC	CASSHGLAGLFNEQFF
TRBV24-1	TRBJ2-1	few	.	TGTGCCACCAGGCCCCGGGGAGACAATGAGCAGTTCTTC	CATRPRGDNEQFF
TRBV9	TRBJ1-5	once	.	TGTGCCAGCAGCGTTGAGGTGAATCAGCCCCAGCATTTT	CASSVEVNQPQHF
TRBV27	TRBJ2-1	.	.	TGTGCCAGCAGTCCCCTTCTATACAATGAGCAGTTCTTC	CASSPLLYNEQFF
TRBV5-1	TRBJ2-3	.	.	TGCGCCAGCAGCTTGAGGTCTGCGGGCGGCACAGATACGCAGTATTTT	CASSLRSAGGTDTQYF
TRBV3-1/TRBV3-2	TRBJ2-7	few	.	TGTGCCAGCAGCCAAGACGGTTGGTTTTCCTACGAGCAGTACTTC	CASSQDGWFSYEQYF
TRBV2	TRBJ2-7	.	.	TGTGCCAGCAGCCAGGGGAACTACGAGCAGTACTTC	CASSQGNYEQYF
TRBV14	TRBJ1-2	.	.	TGTGCCAGCAGCCCTGAGCTCTTGCTTGGCTACACCTTC	CASSPELLLGYTF
TRBV13	TRBJ2-1	.	TRBD1	TGTGCCAGCAGCTTTGTCGGACAGGGCTACAGTGAGCAGTTCTTC	CASSFVGQGYSEQFF
TRBV27	TRBJ1-4	.	.	TGTGCCAGCAGTTCGCACGACCTACAACTAGGAACTAATGAAAAACTGTTTTTT	CASSSHDLQLGTNEKLFF